The sequence of this TCR beta chain was determined in a study of CD8 T cells in Susac syndrome (dated by TCRdb to between 2018 and 2020). For context, the study as a whole: Of the Susac syndrome patients who were sequenced, five or six had clinically active disease and eight were in clinical remission. At blood withdrawal, Susac syndrome patients were therapy-naive, treated with corticosteroids (with IVIg additionally given to some), or treated with IVIg alone. Repertoire sequencing was used to test whether CD8+ T cell activation and differentiation in Susac syndrome was antigen driven. Beyond this particular receptor, the publication reports: The number of individuals in the TCR sequencing and HLA analysis was acknowledged as relatively small. No clonal expansion was detected in the CD4+ T cell repertoire of Susac syndrome patients.

V loses 1 base of germline sequence and J loses 13 bases, and the interval between the two ends is 14 bases. The germline V gene (reference sequence) supplies CDR1 LGHDT and CDR2 YNNKEL. From cysteine to phenylalanine, the CDR3 is 13 amino acids long. Of all the DNA, just the CDR3 is kept, 39 bases in frame from base 1. RNA was extracted with the RNeasy kit and roughly 0.5 to 1 ug was reverse transcribed using random hexamers. The immunoSEQ multiplex PCR assay, covering 54 Vbeta and 13 Jbeta segments, was used to amplify TCR beta CDR3 regions. Bias from PCR amplification was corrected by using a synthetic template baseline for primer optimization and for computational correction. From the authors' description of their analysis: Reads were assigned to V, D and J genes according to IMGT and analyzed in immunoSEQ Analyzer, with only productive sequences retained. Clonality was calculated as one minus the Shannon entropy normalized by log2 of the number of productive unique sequences. For each patient and control, public and private clones were evaluated among the 100 most prevalent clones. Clones were defined as Susac-specific if absent from the healthy and MS cohorts, from 1052 published viral clones and from other ImmuneACCESS disease sequences. TCRdb reprocessed the public reads (quality trimming at Q25 with fastp, clone calling with MiXCR) and kept in-frame beta chains. Every distinct CDR3 protein forms one entry, paired with its most common genes and DNA. Clone size and V and J calls follow TCRdb, not the original study. The table for this sample lists some 170,000 distinct CDR3 sequences; about 93% of them were counted only once. Of the sample, around 0.1% is held by the ten largest clones.

On this clonotype itself: It has no known antigen specificity. Base qualities were left out, and no much larger clone turns up one base away.

Peripheral blood CD8+ and CD4+ T cells from healthy donors, Susac syndrome patients and multiple sclerosis patients were profiled by high-throughput TCR beta sequencing. Recently defined diagnostic criteria for definite or probable disease were met by the Susac syndrome patients. Bulk CD8+ and CD4+ T cells were purified by magnetic negative isolation, whereas CD8+ TEMRA cells were enriched by FACS. Blood was drawn into EDTA tubes, processed within 24 hours, and PBMCs were isolated by density gradient centrifugation. PBMCs intended for TCR sequencing were frozen in liquid nitrogen and were later thawed in a 37 degrees C water bath. A purity of at least 90% was achieved for sorted or isolated CD4+, CD8+ and CD8+ TEMRA cells.

The chain is encoded by TRBV3-1 joined to TRBJ2-1, and possibly TRBD2, on 5 matching bases. The receptor's source is a human donor with Susac syndrome. Sequencing used CD4+ T cells from PBMCs. The DNA sequence follows: TGTGCCAGCAGCCAAGCACTTACCGGGGTCCAGTTCTTC. Its protein is CASSQALTGVQFF.